This TCR beta chain was sequenced in a study of Tregs in tolerant kidney transplant recipients. General observations from the study: Tregs expanded with activated donor B cells seemed most donor-specific. Biological reproducibility was not directly addressed, but technical replication error appeared minimal. Nucleotide sequences could not be compared across some patients' samples due to primer changes. Validation in larger populations is needed because few patients were studied.

Data came from immunoSEQ multiplex PCR; TCRdb stores just in-frame clones and leaves some out. The table includes over 60,000 clones, roughly nine tenths detected once. Of note for this clone: Its antigen is unknown.

Trimming pared 2 bases from V and 10 bases from J, leaving 14 bases between. The CDR3 loop spans 14 amino acids. Germline CDR1 reads KGHSH; CDR2 reads LQKENI. This receptor was taken from a human donor who received a combined kidney and bone marrow transplant. The V call is TRBV18, the J call TRBJ1-4, with TRBD1 as a possible D gene (6 bases). Source: CD4+ T cells from blood, taken before the transplant. The CDR3 is CASSPTDGGAKLFF. The CDR3 DNA reads TGTGCCAGCTCACCAACCGACGGGGGGGCAAAACTGTTTTTT.